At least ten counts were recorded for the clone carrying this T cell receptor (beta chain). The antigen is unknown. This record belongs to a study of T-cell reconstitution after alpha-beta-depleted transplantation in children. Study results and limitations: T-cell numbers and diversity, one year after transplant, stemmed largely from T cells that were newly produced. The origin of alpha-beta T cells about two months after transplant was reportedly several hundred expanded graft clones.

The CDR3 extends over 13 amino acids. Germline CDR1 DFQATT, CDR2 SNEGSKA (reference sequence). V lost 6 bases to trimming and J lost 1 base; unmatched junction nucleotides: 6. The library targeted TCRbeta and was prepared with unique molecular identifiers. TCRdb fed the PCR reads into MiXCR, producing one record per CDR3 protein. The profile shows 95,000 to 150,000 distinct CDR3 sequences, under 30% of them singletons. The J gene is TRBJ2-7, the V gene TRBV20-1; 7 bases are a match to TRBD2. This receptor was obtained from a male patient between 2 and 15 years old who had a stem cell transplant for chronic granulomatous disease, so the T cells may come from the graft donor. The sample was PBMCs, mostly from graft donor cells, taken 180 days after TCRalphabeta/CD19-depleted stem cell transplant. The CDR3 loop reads CSAPSSGSYEQYF. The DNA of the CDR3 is TGCAGTGCCCCGTCTAGCGGATCCTACGAGCAGTACTTC.